This is a list of T cell receptor beta chains from one sample in a study of T cell changes during pregnancy in multiple sclerosis. Profiled with immunoSEQ multiplex PCR; TCRdb holds only in-frame clones, not every one. Found here are approximately 41,000 clones, approximately 91% of them singletons; the top ten hold about 1.5%. Sequenced sample: PBMCs (not recorded whether the cells were cultured). The receptors originated from a female donor with multiple sclerosis, enrolled in a pregnancy study. Both conserved end residues are part of each CDR3. A D gene is named only where the DNA matches it firmly. Clone size, where shown, is once, few, many, or a class for clones that have expanded.

d_call,v_call,j_call,clone_size,cdr3_nt,cdr3_aa
.,TRBV7-6,TRBJ2-7,.,TGTGCCAGCAGCTTAGAGTCAGGGAACCACGAGCAGTACTTC,CASSLESGNHEQYF
.,TRBV27,TRBJ2-7,.,TGTGCCAGCAGTTTACGGGCAGTCGGCGAGCAGTACTTC,CASSLRAVGEQYF
.,TRBV4-3,TRBJ2-1,.,TGCGCCAGCAGCCAAGCTTGGGGGAGCTCCTACAATGAGCAGTTCTTC,CASSQAWGSSYNEQFF
.,TRBV6-1,TRBJ2-7,.,TGTGCCAGCAGTGGGGGTTACGAGCAGTACTTC,CASSGGYEQYF
.,TRBV2,TRBJ2-5,once,TGTGCCAGCACCCAAGGTCCCGGAAGTGTGGAGACCCAGTACTTC,CASTQGPGSVETQYF
TRBD1,TRBV30,TRBJ1-4,.,TGTGCCTGGTCTCAGGGGGCGAAGGCAACTAATGAAAAACTGTTTTTT,CAWSQGAKATNEKLFF
.,TRBV6-1,TRBJ1-2,few,TGTGCCAGCAGTGAACCTGGCTATGGCTACACCTTC,CASSEPGYGYTF
TRBD2,TRBV5-4,TRBJ2-1,.,TGTGCCAGCAGCCGGACTAGCGGGAGTAGGGATGAGCAGTTCTTC,CASSRTSGSRDEQFF
.,TRBV27,TRBJ2-1,.,TGTGCCAGCAGTTTATCAAGAAGTCATGAGCAGTTCTTC,CASSLSRSHEQFF
.,TRBV5-1,TRBJ1-1,.,TGCGCCAGCAGCTTGGGACCGGGGTTCAGCACTGAAGCTTTCTTT,CASSLGPGFSTEAFF
.,TRBV10-3,TRBJ1-1,.,TGTGCCATCAGTGAGTGGTACAGGACGAACACTGAAGCTTTCTTT,CAISEWYRTNTEAFF
.,TRBV5-1,TRBJ1-1,.,TGCGCCAGCAGCAAAAACGACAGACTACAGAACACTGAAGCTTTCTTT,CASSKNDRLQNTEAFF
TRBD2,TRBV7-8,TRBJ2-7,once,TGTGCCAGCAGCTTAGTTCCAGCGGGAGTCCCCCTCTTCTACGAGCAGTACTTC,CASSLVPAGVPLFYEQYF
.,TRBV5-4,TRBJ2-1,.,TGTGCCAGCAGCTACTACAATGAGCAGTTCTTC,CASSYYNEQFF
.,TRBV7-2,TRBJ1-5,.,TGTGCCAGCAGCTTAGCAGGGTGGGGATTTGATCAGCCCCAGCATTTT,CASSLAGWGFDQPQHF
.,TRBV11-2,TRBJ2-1,few,TGTGCCAGCACCCGGGGGAACAATGAGCAGTTCTTC,CASTRGNNEQFF
TRBD2,TRBV4-1,TRBJ2-1,.,TGCGCCAGCAGCCACGCTTTAAAAGTGGGGGGGACTAGCAGTGGCAATGAGCAGTTCTTC,CASSHALKVGGTSSGNEQFF
TRBD2,TRBV6-6,TRBJ2-1,.,TGTGCCAGCGGGGACTACAACAATGAGCAGTTCTTC,CASGDYNNEQFF
.,TRBV21-1,TRBJ1-2,.,TGTGCCAGCAGCAAAAGACAGGGCCGCTATGGCTACACCTTC,CASSKRQGRYGYTF
.,TRBV6-1,TRBJ1-1,.,TGTGCCAGCAGTGAAGCGCCAGATCCGGGGGGCACTGAAGCTTTCTTT,CASSEAPDPGGTEAFF
.,TRBV10-1,TRBJ2-3,once,TGCGCCAGCACCCGGGACCACACAGATACGCAGTATTTT,CASTRDHTDTQYF
TRBD2,TRBV5-1,TRBJ2-1,.,TGCGCCAGCAGCTTGTTGACTAGCGGGAATAGTAATGAGCAGTTCTTC,CASSLLTSGNSNEQFF
.,TRBV2,TRBJ2-6,.,TGTGCCAGCAGTGAACTGACAGGCTCTGGGGCCAACGTCCTGACTTTC,CASSELTGSGANVLTF